This T cell receptor beta chain is drawn from a study of OX40 agonist ivuxolimab in advanced cancers. Study-level findings and limits: CD4+ and CD8+ blood T cells expanded clonally by week 6 at 0.1 to 3.0 mg/kg. Antigens targeted by the expanded peripheral T cells were not determined.

For this clone: Its antigen is currently unknown.

Exclusion applied to patients with autoimmune disease history or systemic immunosuppression. TCRdb's table, derived via immunoSEQ multiplex PCR, lists solely in-frame clones and lacks some. Seen here are roughly 58,000 clones, around 88% observed once, and the top ten hold around 0.76%. V dropped 6 bases and J dropped 2; count of bases not matched to a gene: 4. The CDR3 covers 14 residues. The germline V gene encodes CDR1 MNHEY and CDR2 SMNVEV (reference sequence). The sample consisted of CD4+ or CD8+ T cells sorted from blood, taken in a trial of the OX40 agonist ivuxolimab. The rearrangement uses TRBV27 and TRBJ2-3; 8 bases are shared with TRBD1. The receptor comes from an adult with an advanced solid tumor such as melanoma, head and neck, liver or kidney cancer. This chain's CDR3 is CASRRDRITDTQYF. The CDR3 DNA is TGTGCCAGCAGAAGGGACAGGATCACAGATACGCAGTATTTT.